These T cell receptor beta chains were read from a single sample in a study of T cell responses to AZD1222 COVID-19 vaccine. The table came from immunoSEQ multiplex PCR; TCRdb's copy has only in-frame clones and leaves some out. The sample has about 190,000 clones, 80% to 95% seen once. Specimen: peripheral blood, collected on day 0 of AZD1222 vaccination. These receptors were collected from an adult in good health. Each CDR3 is given with its conserved first and last residue. The D gene is left open where the match is weak. Some rows mark clone size as missing; the rest say once, few, many or name a class of expanded clone.

v_call,j_call,d_call,clone_size,cdr3_nt,cdr3_aa
TRBV6-5,TRBJ1-6,-,-,TGTGCCAGCAGGGGGCAGGGCACTAATTCACCCCTCCACTTT,CASRGQGTNSPLHF
TRBV15,TRBJ1-4,TRBD1,-,TGTGCCACCAGCAGAGGGGGGACAGGGGGCCCTGAAAAACTGTTTTTT,CATSRGGTGGPEKLFF
TRBV4-1,TRBJ1-4,-,-,TGCGCCAGCAGCCTGGGACCCCTGGATGAAAAACTGTTTTTT,CASSLGPLDEKLFF
TRBV10-3,TRBJ1-1,-,few,TGTGCCATCTCGGAGCTGGGCACTGAAGCTTTCTTT,CAISELGTEAFF
TRBV28,TRBJ2-7,TRBD1,-,TGTGCCAGCAGGCTACCCAGACCGGGACAGGGTTCCTACGAGCAGTACTTC,CASRLPRPGQGSYEQYF
TRBV15,TRBJ1-5,-,once,TGTGCCACCAGCAGGCAGGGTAAGGGCAATCAGCCCCAGCATTTT,CATSRQGKGNQPQHF
TRBV6-5,TRBJ1-4,-,-,TGTGCCAGCAGGGCGGAAGGGGGATCTAATGAAAAACTGTTTTTT,CASRAEGGSNEKLFF
TRBV4-1,TRBJ2-1,-,-,TGCGCCAGCAGCCCAGGACTCGGTAGCTCCTACAATGAGCAGTTCTTC,CASSPGLGSSYNEQFF
TRBV3-1/TRBV3-2,TRBJ2-6,-,-,TGTGCCAGCAGCCAAGGACGGCAGTCTGGGGCCAACGTCCTGACTTTC,CASSQGRQSGANVLTF
TRBV24-1,TRBJ1-5,TRBD1,-,TGTGCCACCAGTGATAACCCCCTCGACAGGGTCCGTCAGCCCCAGCATTTT,CATSDNPLDRVRQPQHF
TRBV3-1/TRBV3-2,TRBJ1-6,-,-,TGTGCCAGCAGCCAAGAACACAGGGCGTCACCCCTCCACTTT,CASSQEHRASPLHF
TRBV18,TRBJ1-1,-,-,TGTGCCAGCTCACCACCGGTTGGGAACACTGAAGCTTTCTTT,CASSPPVGNTEAFF
TRBV5-6,TRBJ1-4,-,-,TGTGCCAGCAGTCACCGCGGGACTCCAGCTAATGAAAAACTGTTTTTT,CASSHRGTPANEKLFF
TRBV7-9,TRBJ2-3,-,-,TGTGCCAGCAGCCTACCGACAGGAGTAACAGATACGCAGTATTTT,CASSLPTGVTDTQYF
TRBV29-1,TRBJ1-2,-,-,TGCAGCGTTGAAGATCGGATGGGCGGCCCTTATGGCTACACCTTC,CSVEDRMGGPYGYTF
TRBV4-1,TRBJ2-7,-,-,TGCGCCAGCAGCCAAGTTGGGGACTCCTACGAGCAGTACTTC,CASSQVGDSYEQYF
TRBV14,TRBJ1-5,-,-,TGTGCCAGCAGCACCGTTGGACAGCCCCAGCATTTT,CASSTVGQPQHF
TRBV7-9,TRBJ2-1,-,-,TGTGCCAGCAGCTTGCCCGGTCGGGGTGGGAATGAGCAGTTCTTC,CASSLPGRGGNEQFF
TRBV30,TRBJ1-2,-,once,TGTGCCTGGAGTAGGGGCACCGACAGGGGCTACACCTTC,CAWSRGTDRGYTF
TRBV7-2,TRBJ1-1,-,-,TGTGCCAGCAACCAGGGATACAACACTGAAGCTTTCTTT,CASNQGYNTEAFF
TRBV5-1,TRBJ1-1,-,-,TGCGCCAGCAGCTTGGCCCGGCAGAACACTGAAGCTTTCTTT,CASSLARQNTEAFF
TRBV19,TRBJ2-1,TRBD2,-,TGTGCCAGTAGATCCACCGGGACTAGATGGGGTGAGCAGTTCTTC,CASRSTGTRWGEQFF
TRBV7-9,TRBJ2-7,-,-,TGTGCCGGTACAGGACACGGCTCCTACGAGCAGTACTTC,CAGTGHGSYEQYF
TRBV5-6,TRBJ2-3,-,-,TGTGCCAGCAGCTTGTCAGTCTGGCATCCCAAAGATCTCACAGATACGCAGTATTTT,CASSLSVWHPKDLTDTQYF
TRBV27,TRBJ1-2,-,-,TGTGCCAGCAGTTCTACCTCGGCCTATGGCTACACCTTC,CASSSTSAYGYTF
TRBV7-3,TRBJ1-3,-,-,TGTGCCAGTCAGAATGGGCCTGGAAACACCATATATTTT,CASQNGPGNTIYF
TRBV2,TRBJ1-1,-,-,TGTGCCAGTCCGGCGCCCGGGGTCACTGAAGCTTTCTTT,CASPAPGVTEAFF
TRBV28,TRBJ1-2,-,once,TGTGCCAGCAGTTGGGCGGGATTAGGCTACACCTTC,CASSWAGLGYTF
TRBV6-5,TRBJ2-6,-,-,TGTGCCAGCAGTTACGAGGGTTCTGGGGCCAACGTCCTGACTTTC,CASSYEGSGANVLTF
TRBV18,TRBJ1-3,-,-,TGTGCCAGCTCACCACCGGCAGGGCAAGGAAACACCATATATTTT,CASSPPAGQGNTIYF
TRBV5-1,TRBJ2-3,-,-,TGCGCCAGCAGCGATGACCAGTATACAGATACGCAGTATTTT,CASSDDQYTDTQYF
TRBV27,TRBJ1-6,-,-,TGTGCCAGCAGTTTTGAAGTAGGGGAATCACCCCTCCACTTT,CASSFEVGESPLHF
TRBV19,TRBJ2-1,-,-,TGTGCCAGTAGTGCTCGGACGGCCGGATACAATGAGCAGTTCTTC,CASSARTAGYNEQFF
TRBV18,TRBJ1-2,TRBD1,-,TGTGCCAGCTCATTCGACAGGGGATCAGCCGGCTACACCTTC,CASSFDRGSAGYTF
TRBV5-5,TRBJ1-3,-,-,TGTGCCAGCAGCTTGAATCCGGGGGGAAACACCATATATTTT,CASSLNPGGNTIYF
TRBV2,TRBJ1-2,TRBD1,-,TGTGCCAGCAGTGGGACAGGGAACTATGGCTACACCTTC,CASSGTGNYGYTF
TRBV19,TRBJ1-5,-,-,TGTGCCAGTAGTATGGCCGGGACCGGCATTTCTACCCAGCATTTT,CASSMAGTGISTQHF
TRBV9,TRBJ2-3,-,-,TGTGCCAGCAGCGTTAGCACAGATACGCAGTATTTT,CASSVSTDTQYF
TRBV5-1,TRBJ2-4,-,-,TGCGCCAGCACCCCCAGCACCACGGGAAACATTCAGTACTTC,CASTPSTTGNIQYF
TRBV11-1,TRBJ1-1,-,few,TGTGCCAGCAGCAGGGGTTTTAGCGTGAACACTGAAGCTTTCTTT,CASSRGFSVNTEAFF
TRBV5-1,TRBJ2-2,-,-,TGCGCCAGCAGCTTGGGGGGCCGTAATTCGGGGGAGCTGTTTTTT,CASSLGGRNSGELFF
TRBV28,TRBJ2-7,TRBD1,once,TGTGCCAGCAGTTTATTTGGGACAGGCCACTACGAGCAGTACTTC,CASSLFGTGHYEQYF
TRBV27,TRBJ1-4,-,-,TGTGCCAGCAGTTCGGGGACATCTAATGAAAAACTGTTTTTT,CASSSGTSNEKLFF
TRBV11-2,TRBJ2-7,TRBD1,-,TGTGCCAGCAGCAGAACCGGGACAGGGGGAACCTACGAGCAGTACTTC,CASSRTGTGGTYEQYF
TRBV4-3,TRBJ1-1,-,-,TGCGCCAGCAGCCAAGGGTATTTATCCCGAGTAGGGCGGAGGAACACTGAAGCTTTCTTT,CASSQGYLSRVGRRNTEAFF
TRBV11-2,TRBJ1-6,-,-,TGTGCCAGCAGCTTAGGAAGGGGCGGCAATTCACCCCTCCACTTT,CASSLGRGGNSPLHF
TRBV6-1,TRBJ2-1,TRBD1,-,TGTGCCAGCAGTGAAGAGACAGGGGTCCGTGAGCAGTTCTTC,CASSEETGVREQFF
TRBV2,TRBJ2-7,-,-,TGTGCCAGCAGTGAAGCGCTTCGGGTGGGGGCCTACGAGCAGTACTTC,CASSEALRVGAYEQYF
TRBV7-8,TRBJ1-1,-,-,TGTGCCAGCAGCTCCGGGATGGCCGGCACTGAAGCTTTCTTT,CASSSGMAGTEAFF
TRBV19,TRBJ2-2,TRBD1,-,TGTGCCAGGCAGAGGGACAGGGCGAACACCGGGGAGCTGTTTTTT,CARQRDRANTGELFF
TRBV5-6,TRBJ2-3,TRBD2,-,TGTGCCAGCAGCTTGGCCGTCGCCGGGAGGAGCACAGATACGCAGTATTTT,CASSLAVAGRSTDTQYF
TRBV19,TRBJ1-2,-,-,TGTGCCAGTAGTGGACGGACAAGGTCGGGCTACACCTTC,CASSGRTRSGYTF
TRBV7-9,TRBJ2-5,-,-,TGTGCCAGCAGCCTAGCTCAAGAGACCCAGTACTTC,CASSLAQETQYF
TRBV5-4,TRBJ1-2,TRBD1,-,TGTGCCAGCAGCCTCCAGGGACAGCACTATGGCTACACCTTC,CASSLQGQHYGYTF
TRBV5-1,TRBJ2-3,TRBD2,-,TGCGCCAGCAGCTTGGTGATAGCGGGGGGCCCAGATACGCAGTATTTT,CASSLVIAGGPDTQYF
TRBV7-5,TRBJ1-2,-,-,TGTGTCAGAAGCTTAGAGGGTGGCTACACCTTC,CVRSLEGGYTF
TRBV5-1,TRBJ1-1,-,-,TGCGCCAGCAGCTTGGTAGCTCAGGGGAACACTGAAGCTTTCTTT,CASSLVAQGNTEAFF
TRBV2,TRBJ1-3,TRBD1,-,TGTGCCAGCATCCAGGGACAGAGCTCTGGAAACACCATATATTTT,CASIQGQSSGNTIYF
TRBV7-2,TRBJ1-1,-,few,TGTGCCAGTCAACAGGGATGGAACACTGAAGCTTTCTTT,CASQQGWNTEAFF
TRBV2,TRBJ2-1,-,-,TGTGCCAGCAGAATAGCGGATTCCTACAATGAGCAGTTCTTC,CASRIADSYNEQFF